This record covers a single T cell receptor beta chain. As yet, its antigen is unknown. This sample is drawn from a study of a mutant IDH1 vaccine in newly diagnosed glioma. Study background: The treated group averaged approximately 42 years old and was about 62% male, roughly 38% female. Patients had received radiotherapy, temozolomide, or both previously, most receiving both.

Sequencing was performed with immunoSEQ multiplex PCR; in TCRdb, only in-frame clones are kept and a portion is missing. The table lists about 31,000 clones, roughly 77% of them singletons. Documented time point: week 35, safety follow-up. Mutant IDH1 20-mer peptide, at 300 ug, made up each vaccine dose, with topical imiquimod. Eight vaccinations were given in weeks 1, 3, 5, 7, 11, 15, 19 and 23. This specimen consisted of PBMCs, obtained from a glioma patient whose treatment included an IDH1 peptide vaccine. The sequence was collected from a man under 40 with glioma.

CDR3 residues: CASSAGEGQGSNQPQHF. In DNA, the CDR3 is TGTGCCAGCAGCGCGGGGGAGGGACAGGGGTCCAATCAGCCCCAGCATTTT. The chain combines TRBV9 with TRBJ1-5; 10 nucleotides agree with TRBD1. This CDR3 region has 17 residues. Germline values: CDR1 SGDLS, CDR2 YYNGEE. V lost 3 bases to trimming and J lost 3 bases; unmatched junction nucleotides: 9.